This T cell receptor beta chain originates from a study of early T cells in non-severe SARS-CoV-2 infection. In the study overall: Sequencing was performed on bulk RNA from unsorted whole blood, leaving chains unpaired. General observations from the study: Reliance on VDJdb matching favored anti-spike CD8 responses; private and CD4 specificities were missed.

Only a few counts were recorded for this clonotype. The antigen remains undetermined. In the library, individual cDNA molecules carried attached unique molecular identifiers. From the 5' RACE reads, TCRdb called clonotypes with MiXCR, one entry per CDR3 protein. The repertoire consists of approximately 52,000 distinct CDR3 sequences, with roughly 8.2% occurring once and the leading ten covering about 4.2%. The source material was whole blood. This clonotype was obtained from an adult who was a healthcare worker with PCR-confirmed SARS-CoV-2 infection or an uninfected control (not recorded which).

For the CDR3, the DNA is TGCAGCGCCGCCGGCGGGTCGGGCCCCTACGAGCAGTACTTC. Translated, it gives CSAAGGSGPYEQYF. The V and J genes are TRBV29-1 and TRBJ2-7; a possible D gene is TRBD2 (5 bases). This CDR3 is 14 amino acids long. V gave up 7 bases and J gave up 2 bases, with 18 bases separating them. Looked up from germline, CDR1 is SQVTM and CDR2 is ANQGSEA.